These 9 T cell receptor beta chains came from one sample sequenced in a study of cytomegalovirus exposure and HLA in healthy donors. 60 Vbeta and 13 Jbeta primers were used in PCR. Repertoires were generated with immunoSEQ multiplex PCR, while TCRdb's copy carries only in-frame clones and drops some. The sample includes 130,000 to 150,000 clones, approximately 80% of them seen just once. Sequenced input: PBMCs. These TCRs come from a male donor in good health and CMV-seronegative.

The rearrangement uses TRBV9 and TRBJ1-2, with a possible D match to TRBD1 (6 bases). Germline loops: CDR1 SGDLS, CDR2 YYNGEE. The CDR3 has 15 residues. Trimming took 3 bases from V and 2 from J, leaving 14 bases between them. CDR3 loop: CASSGRDKINYGYTF. Written as DNA, the CDR3 is TGTGCCAGCAGCGGAAGGGACAAGATCAACTATGGCTACACCTTC.

The genes are TRBV19 and TRBJ1-2; D is possibly TRBD1 (6 bases). Germline CDR1 reads LNHDA; CDR2 reads SQIVND (reference sequence). This CDR3 comprises 13 residues. Trimming stripped 6 bases from V and 4 bases from J, with 12 bases between. The CDR3 reads CASRQGGTYGYTF. CDR3 DNA: TGTGCCAGTAGACAGGGAGGGACCTATGGCTACACCTTC.

The chain carries TRBV7-6 and TRBJ2-5, with TRBD1 matching over 7 bases. The junction had 6 bases not matched to a gene; V was cut back by 5 bases and J by 3 bases. The CDR3 consists of 14 residues. Germline V gene lookup returns CDR1 SGHVS and CDR2 FNYEAQ. The CDR3 bases are TGTGCCAGCAGCCCCCGACAGGGAGAAGAGACCCAGTACTTC. It encodes CASSPRQGEETQYF.

In its sample, this clone was seen a few times. The sample carries other DNA sequences with the same CDR3. V and J are TRBV7-2 and TRBJ1-4; D unclear. Looked up from germline, CDR1 is SGHTA and CDR2 is FQGNSA. The V and J ends lost 3 bases and 5 bases respectively, with 7 bases between them. This CDR3 is 13 amino acids long. The CDR3 nucleotides read TGTGCCAGCAGCTTGAGACTGAATGAAAAACTGTTTTTT. It codes for CASSLRLNEKLFF.

The chain carries TRBV27 and TRBJ2-5; D gene uncertain. The better agreement between TRBJ2-7 and the DNA end casts doubt on the J call. The V gene's germline CDR1 is MNHEY and CDR2 SMNVEV (reference sequence). The CDR3 contains 14 residues. The CDR3 region is CASSPSRNFYEQYF. The CDR3 DNA reads TGTGCCAGCAGCCCCTCCCGAAACTTCTACGAGCAGTACTTC.

This clone has just a few counts. As DNA, the CDR3 is TGTGCCAGCAGCTCCCTCGGAGCAGGGCGGAATGGCTACACCTTC. Amino acid sequence: CASSSLGAGRNGYTF. The chain joins TRBV11-2 to TRBJ1-2, with D perhaps matching TRBD1 (5 bases). The germline V and J ends were trimmed by 4 bases and 6 bases, with 18 bases remaining between them. Germline CDR1 is SGHAT and CDR2 is FQNNGV. This CDR3 has 15 residues. Together with reference TRBV11-2 and TRBJ1-2, the CDR3 gives the full variable domain: EAGVAQSPRYKIIEKRQSVAFWCNPISGHATLYWYQQILGQGPKLLIQFQNNGVVDDSQLPKDRFSAERLKGVDSTLKIQPAKLEDSAVYLCASSSLGAGRNGYTFGSGTRLTVV.

The rearrangement uses TRBV25-1 and TRBJ1-1, with 7 bases aligning to TRBD1. J gave up 6 bases and V 4 bases, and 5 bases lay outside the gene matches. This CDR3 comprises 13 residues. CDR1 and CDR2 (germline): MGHDK, SYGVNS. CDR3 residues: CASSVDRVSEAFF. In DNA form, the CDR3 reads TGTGCCAGCAGTGTCGACAGGGTTTCTGAAGCTTTCTTT.

The rearrangement joins TRBV27 to TRBJ2-7; TRBD2 matches 14 bases. CDR1 MNHEY and CDR2 SMNVEV come from the germline V gene (reference sequence). The CDR3 runs to 16 residues. V gave up 5 bases and J gave up 0 bases; unmatched junction bases: 3. CDR3 DNA sequence: TGTGCCAGCAGTCCAGGACTAGCGGGGGGCTCCTACGAGCAGTACTTC. Translating it yields CASSPGLAGGSYEQYF.

This rearrangement joins TRBV5-1 to TRBJ1-2; D might be TRBD1 (6 bases). The CDR3 totals 14 residues. The germline V and J ends were trimmed by 3 bases and 2 bases, with 11 bases remaining between them. Germline V gene lookup returns CDR1 SGHRS and CDR2 YFSETQ. CDR3 residues: CASSWSTGNYGYTF. CDR3 nucleotide sequence: TGCGCCAGCAGCTGGTCGACAGGCAACTATGGCTACACCTTC.